The clone carrying this T cell receptor (beta chain) was picked up a small number of times. This CDR3 contains 17 residues. Germline V CDR1 and CDR2: SGHRS, YFSETQ. Trimming took 3 bases from V and 0 from J, leaving 17 bases between them. Then a second PCR, running roughly 7 to 11 cycles, was carried out with a sample-barcoded 5' primer and a J-beta primer mix. TCRdb reprocessed the 5' RACE reads via MiXCR and lists one record per CDR3 protein. The sample has about a million distinct CDR3 sequences, 40% to 60% seen once. These data belong to a study of blood T cells in healthy people across ages. Extractions gave at least 5.5 micrograms of total RNA per sample.

The sample consisted of blood. This TCR came from a man aged 30-40 years in good health. V usage is TRBV5-1 and J usage is TRBJ2-3; D may correspond to TRBD1 or TRBD2 (5 bases each). The CDR3 loop is CASSWGPGTGSTDTQYF. The CDR3 DNA reads as TGCGCCAGCAGCTGGGGCCCCGGGACGGGTAGCACAGATACGCAGTATTTT.